This TCR beta chain was identified during a study of OX40 agonist ivuxolimab in advanced cancers. Across the whole study: Patients got intravenous ivuxolimab at 0.01 to 10 mg/kg every 2 weeks. Males comprised approximately 81% of the group, whose mean age was approximately 62 years (range about 23 to 80). Patients with prior anti-PD-1, anti-PD-L1 or anti-CTLA-4 therapy were eligible; 35% to 50% had some.

Study-level findings and limits: CD4+ T cells averaged fewer expanded clones than CD8+ T cells.

Worth noting for this clone: The antigen remains unidentified.

V shed 4 bases and J shed 9 bases, with 7 bases lying between them. CDR1 MGHDK and CDR2 SYGVNS come from the germline V gene. The CDR3 is 11 residues long. Using immunoSEQ multiplex PCR, the repertoire was profiled, and TCRdb retains in-frame clones only, with some absent. The table lists 75,000 to 100,000 clones, more than 80% of them singletons. This TCR was sampled from an adult with an advanced solid tumor such as melanoma, head and neck, liver or kidney cancer. The sample here was CD4+ or CD8+ T cells sorted from blood, taken in a trial of the OX40 agonist ivuxolimab. The chain employs TRBV25-1 and TRBJ2-1; D unclear. The CDR3 DNA reads TGTGCCAGCAGTGCCAGGCGTGAGCAGTTCTTC. It codes for CASSARREQFF. Complete variable domain (other parts from reference TRBV25-1 and TRBJ2-1): EADIYQTPRYLVIGTGKKITLECSQTMGHDKMYWYQQDPGMELHLIHYSYGVNSTEKGDLSSESTVSRIRTEHFPLTLESARPSHTSQYLCASSARREQFFGPGTRLTVL.